This entry describes one T cell receptor beta chain. The CDR3 is 15 residues long. In germline, CDR1 is MGHRA, CDR2 YSYEKL. The ends lost 4 bases at V and 2 bases at J; junction bases unmatched: 6. Expressed TCRB transcripts were sequenced after all isolated RNA was converted to cDNA. Here immunoSEQ multiplex PCR was the method, and the copy in TCRdb shows in-frame clones only, minus some. The profile shows some 410,000 clones, about 15% of them singletons. The record originates from a study of beta chain features in type 1 diabetes. The sample was naive CD4+ T cells from blood. The receptor comes from a man in his thirties or forties in good health. The V call is TRBV4-1, the J call TRBJ2-7; 9 bases align to TRBD1. The CDR3: CASSPIRDRAYEQYF. Written as DNA, the CDR3 is TGCGCCAGCAGCCCCATCCGGGACAGGGCCTACGAGCAGTACTTC.